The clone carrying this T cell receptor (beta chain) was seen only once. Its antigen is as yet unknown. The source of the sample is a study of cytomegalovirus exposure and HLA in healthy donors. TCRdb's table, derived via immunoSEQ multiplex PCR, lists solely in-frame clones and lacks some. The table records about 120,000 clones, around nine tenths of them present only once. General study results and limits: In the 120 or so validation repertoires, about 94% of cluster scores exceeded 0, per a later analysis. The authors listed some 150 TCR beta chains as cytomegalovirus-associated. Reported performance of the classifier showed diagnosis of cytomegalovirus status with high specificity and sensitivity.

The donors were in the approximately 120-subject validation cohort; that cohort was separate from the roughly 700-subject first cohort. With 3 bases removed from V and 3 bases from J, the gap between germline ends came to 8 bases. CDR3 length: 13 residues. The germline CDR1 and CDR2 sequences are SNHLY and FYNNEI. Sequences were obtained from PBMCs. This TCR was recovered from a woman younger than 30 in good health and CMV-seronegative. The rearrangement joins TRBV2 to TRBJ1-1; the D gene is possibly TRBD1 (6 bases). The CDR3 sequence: CASSEDSYTEAFF. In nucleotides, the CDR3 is TGTGCCAGCAGTGAGGACAGTTACACTGAAGCTTTCTTT.